The next 21 T cell receptor beta chains were all read from a single sample in a study of T cell responses to AZD1222 COVID-19 vaccine (dated by TCRdb to the early 2020s). This sample's time point label indicates: baseline before first vaccination. Library construction relied on the immunoSEQ multiplex PCR assay. This is the immuneACCESS table as TCRdb keeps it, with only in-frame sequences that have V and J called. A part of the clones is gone; compared with another copy, unresolved V genes explain less than half, and the rest is unexplained. Here the sample has about 140,000 clones; around 88% occur a single time. The ten largest make up around 3.3% of the sample. The sequenced sample was peripheral blood, obtained on day 0 of AZD1222 vaccination. These TCRs come from an adult in good health.

The chain recombines TRBV27 with TRBJ1-4; unclear D gene. The CDR3 has 15 residues. The germline V gene has CDR1 MNHEY and CDR2 SMNVEV (reference sequence). V lost 5 bases and J 4 bases, leaving 14 bases between the germline ends. The CDR3 here is CASSDRPAGNEKLFF. CDR3 in DNA: TGTGCCAGCAGTGATCGACCCGCGGGTAATGAAAAACTGTTTTTT.

This sequence joins TRBV13 and TRBJ2-5; no clear D. CDR1 and CDR2 (germline): PRHDT, FYEKMQ (reference sequence). The CDR3 covers 11 residues. V lost 1 base and J 5 bases, leaving 2 bases between the germline ends. The CDR3 sequence: CASSLVETQYF. The CDR3 nucleotides are TGTGCCAGCAGCTTAGTTGAGACCCAGTACTTC.

This chain connects TRBV7-8 to TRBJ1-5; TRBD1 might be the D (6 bases). Between the trimmed V and J ends, which lost 5 bases and 5 bases, there was a span of 37 bases. Germline V lookup: CDR1 SGHVS, CDR2 FQNEAQ. CDR3 length: 22 amino acids. CDR3 sequence reads: CASSPNPMVGDIAPLGDQPQHF. The CDR3 nucleotides read TGTGCCAGCAGCCCCAACCCCATGGTAGGGGACATAGCCCCTTTAGGCGATCAGCCCCAGCATTTT.

This chain links TRBV27 with TRBJ2-7, with a tentative D call TRBD2 (6 bases). The germline CDR1 and CDR2 sequences are MNHEY and SMNVEV (reference sequence). With 5 bases removed from V and 4 bases from J, the gap between germline ends came to 18 bases. The CDR3 totals 15 residues. The CDR3 sequence is CASSPSLTRVYEQYF. The CDR3 coding sequence is TGTGCCAGCAGTCCCAGCCTGACTAGGGTGTACGAGCAGTACTTC.

The count of this clone is one. This sequence joins TRBV28 and TRBJ1-5, with unresolved D. The CDR3 length is 8 residues. V shed 11 bases and J shed 8 bases, with 4 bases lying between them. CDR1 MDHEN and CDR2 SYDVKM come from the germline V gene. As DNA, the CDR3 is TGTGCCTCAAAGCCCCAGCATTTT. Amino acids: CASKPQHF. Full variable domain (missing parts from reference TRBV28 and TRBJ1-5): DVKVTQSSRYLVKRTGEKVFLECVQDMDHENMFWYRQDPGLGLRLIYFSYDVKMKEKGDIPEGYSVSREKKERFSLILESASTNQTSMYLCASKPQHFGDGTRLSIL.

J is TRBJ2-1 and V is TRBV6-5; 8 bases match TRBD1. V lost 2 bases and J lost 6; bases outside the gene matches: 9. This CDR3 contains 16 residues. The germline CDR1 and CDR2 sequences are MNHEY and SVGAGI. CDR3 sequence reads: CASSYKPGQVPNEQFF. The CDR3 coding sequence is TGTGCCAGCAGTTACAAGCCGGGACAGGTCCCCAATGAGCAGTTCTTC.

The rearrangement joins TRBV28 to TRBJ2-7, with D possibly matching TRBD1 (6 bases). The CDR3 totals 15 residues. Trimming removed 6 bases from V and 0 bases from J, with 15 bases in between. Germline V lookup: CDR1 MDHEN, CDR2 SYDVKM. The CDR3, as DNA: TGTGCCAGCAGGATCCCAGGGGATAGCTCCTACGAGCAGTACTTC. This codes for CASRIPGDSSYEQYF.

The chain recombines TRBV5-1 with TRBJ2-1; 13 bases are a match to TRBD2. The V and J ends lost 2 bases and 0 bases, in that order; junction bases with no gene match: 8. The CDR3 extends over 19 amino acids. Germline V gene sequence: CDR1 SGHRS, CDR2 YFSETQ. The CDR3: CASSFGLAGVSPSYNEQFF. The CDR3 DNA reads TGCGCCAGCAGCTTTGGACTAGCGGGAGTCTCACCCTCCTACAATGAGCAGTTCTTC.

V usage is TRBV2 and J usage is TRBJ2-7; D unresolved. This CDR3 contains 13 residues. Germline V gives CDR1 SNHLY, CDR2 FYNNEI. V was trimmed by 5 bases and J by 4 bases, leaving 12 bases between them. The DNA of the CDR3 is TGTGCCAGCAGTCCCTTAATCGGGTACGAGCAGTACTTC. The encoded protein is CASSPLIGYEQYF.

The chain links TRBV29-1 to TRBJ2-7, with D perhaps TRBD1 or TRBD2 (7 bases each). Germline assignment: CDR1 SQVTM and CDR2 ANQGSEA. The CDR3 runs to 12 residues. Deletions cut 6 bases from V and 5 bases from J, with 14 bases between. In DNA, the CDR3 is TGCAGCGTAAGCCAGGGGGGGGACGAGCAGTACTTC. As protein: CSVSQGGDEQYF.

The chain employs TRBV7-9 and TRBJ2-7; D unresolved. Trimming pared 5 bases from V and 2 bases from J, leaving 10 bases between. CDR1 and CDR2 from the germline V gene are SEHNR and FQNEAQ (reference sequence). The CDR3 runs to 13 residues. The CDR3 spells CASSPRLTYEQYF. The CDR3 coding sequence is TGTGCCAGCAGCCCCAGACTTACCTACGAGCAGTACTTC. Full variable domain (rest looked up from reference TRBV7-9 and TRBJ2-7): DTGVSQNPRHKITKRGQNVTFRCDPISEHNRLYWYRQTLGQGPEFLTYFQNEAQLEKSRLLSDRFSAERPKGSFSTLEIQRTEQGDSAMYLCASSPRLTYEQYFGPGTRLTVT.

The sample holds a few counts of this clone. This rearrangement joins TRBV3-1 (or the pseudogene TRBV3-2) to TRBJ1-2; D is undetermined. Germline CDR1 reads LGHDT; CDR2 reads YNNKEL (reference sequence). The length of the CDR3 is 14 residues. Trimming shortened V by 4 bases and J by 8 bases, and 17 bases separated the two germline ends. The CDR3 protein is CASSPDFGDFGYTF. The DNA of the CDR3 is TGTGCCAGCAGCCCAGATTTCGGGGATTTCGGCTACACCTTC.

This chain uses TRBV28 with TRBJ2-2; possible D gene TRBD1, 5 bases. Per germline, CDR1 MDHEN and CDR2 SYDVKM. The germline V and J ends were trimmed by 3 bases and 6 bases, with 11 bases remaining between them. CDR3 length: 14 residues. In DNA, the CDR3 is TGTGCCAGCAGTTTGCCAGGGCCGGCCGGGGAGCTGTTTTTT. This encodes CASSLPGPAGELFF.

The V gene is TRBV21-1, the J gene TRBJ1-2; the table's D call of TRBD1 was not tested on the DNA. TRBV21-1 counts as a pseudogene. This CDR3 region has 14 residues. For the CDR3, the DNA is TGTGCCAGCAGACAGGCTCAGTGGAACGGTGGCTACACCTTC. It is translated as CASRQAQWNGGYTF.

A few counts support this clone. The chain employs TRBV5-1 and TRBJ2-3; 7 bases align to TRBD2. Per the germline V gene, CDR1 is SGHRS and CDR2 is YFSETQ. V lost 0 bases, J lost 4 bases, and 8 bases stayed unmatched. The CDR3 spans 16 residues. The DNA for the CDR3 is TGCGCCAGCAGCTTGGAGAGAGGCGGGAGCGCAGATACGCAGTATTTT. Protein product: CASSLERGGSADTQYF.

The V and J genes are TRBV7-3 and TRBJ1-2, with a weak D call TRBD1 (5 bases). Trimming cost V 9 bases and J 7 bases, with 24 bases left between them. The germline V gene encodes CDR1 SGHTA and CDR2 FQGTGA. This CDR3 spans 15 amino acids. CDR3 in amino acids: CASTSSSLTAIGYTF. The CDR3, as DNA: TGTGCCAGTACCAGCTCGAGTCTGACAGCGATTGGCTACACCTTC.

The chain carries TRBV18 and TRBJ2-1, with TRBD1 matching over 9 bases. Per germline, CDR1 KGHSH and CDR2 LQKENI. This CDR3 has 15 amino acids. V lost 1 base and J lost 4; bases outside the gene matches: 2. CDR3 protein: CASSPLGQGYNEQFF. The DNA of the CDR3 is TGTGCCAGCTCACCACTAGGACAGGGGTACAATGAGCAGTTCTTC.

The rearrangement uses TRBV10-3 and TRBJ1-2, with 10 bases lining up with TRBD1. The CDR3 is made up of 15 amino acids. V trimming: 7 bases; J trimming: 0 bases; junction bases outside the gene matches: 5. Germline-derived CDR1 and CDR2 are ENHRY and SYGVKD. The CDR3 region has the DNA TGTGCCATCACTGGACAGGGGGGAGCTAACTATGGCTACACCTTC. Amino acids: CAITGQGGANYGYTF.

The chain links TRBV7-9 to TRBJ1-6, with TRBD1 identical over 9 bases. V lost 5 bases and J lost 8; bases outside the gene matches: 7. Germline loops: CDR1 SEHNR, CDR2 FQNEAQ (reference sequence). This CDR3 has 15 residues. The CDR3 spells CASSPRTGAYSPLHF. DNA for the CDR3: TGTGCCAGCAGCCCCCGGACAGGGGCTTATTCACCCCTCCACTTT. The full variable domain, in which reference TRBV7-9 and TRBJ1-6 provide the parts outside the CDR3, is DTGVSQNPRHKITKRGQNVTFRCDPISEHNRLYWYRQTLGQGPEFLTYFQNEAQLEKSRLLSDRFSAERPKGSFSTLEIQRTEQGDSAMYLCASSPRTGAYSPLHFGNGTRLTVT.

In its sample, this clone was seen once. V and J are TRBV4-1 and TRBJ2-3, with 9 bases fitting TRBD2. The CDR3 runs 14 residues. Germline V gene sequence: CDR1 MGHRA, CDR2 YSYEKL. Germline trimming cut 8 bases from V and 3 bases from J; bases unmatched to any gene: 6. The CDR3 nucleotides read TGCGCCAGCGGTGTAGCGGGAGTGACAGATACGCAGTATTTT. Protein product: CASGVAGVTDTQYF.

V is TRBV7-2 and J is TRBJ2-1; possible D gene TRBD2, 6 bases. Trimming left V 2 bases short and J 6 bases short, with 23 bases between. The CDR3 is made up of 18 amino acids. Germline CDR1 reads SGHTA; CDR2 reads FQGNSA. CDR3 sequence (DNA): TGTGCCAGCAGCTTAAGGGGCGGAGGGCTGACCTCCGCCAATGAGCAGTTCTTC. The encoded protein is CASSLRGGGLTSANEQFF.